This T cell receptor (beta chain) originates from a study of blood T cell repertoires in COVID-19. Measured with immunoSEQ multiplex PCR; TCRdb has only the in-frame clones, and not every one. The sample consists of about 140,000 clones, roughly 80% of them appearing once. Sequencing was done on a sample of PBMCs or T cells enriched from blood (not recorded which). This receptor was taken from a woman in her late teens or twenties who had been exposed to COVID-19.

CDR3 sequence reads: CSASRQGSKNIQYF. The CDR3 DNA follows: TGCAGTGCTAGTAGGCAGGGTTCCAAAAACATTCAGTACTTC. The rearrangement links TRBV20-1 to TRBJ2-4; weak D call: TRBD1 (5 bases). The CDR3 covers 14 residues. Germline V CDR1 and CDR2: DFQATT, SNEGSKA (reference sequence). Trimming took 3 bases from V and 2 from J, leaving 11 bases between them.